These T cell receptor beta chains were read from a single sample in a study of cytomegalovirus exposure and HLA in healthy donors. Data came from immunoSEQ multiplex PCR; TCRdb stores just in-frame clones and leaves some out. The table shows about 54,000 clones, with around 82% occurring only once. The sample taken for sequencing was PBMCs. The source of these receptors is a woman aged 18-29 years in good health and CMV-seronegative. Both conserved end residues are part of each CDR3. The order of the fields is J gene, clone size, D gene, V gene, CDR3 DNA, CDR3 protein. The D gene is left open where the match is weak. Where a row states a size, it is once, few, many or the class of an expanded clone; other rows omit it.

TRBJ1-4 - TRBD1 TRBV2 TGTGCCAGCAGGACAGGGGGCGTCGGCGGTGAAAAACTGTTTTTT CASRTGGVGGEKLFF
TRBJ2-7 - - TRBV6-1 TGTGCCAGCAGTGAAATTGGGGCCGGACAGTCCTACGAGCAGTACTTC CASSEIGAGQSYEQYF
TRBJ2-1 - TRBD1 TRBV30 TGTGCCTGGAGCGCCATCGGGACAGGGAATGAGCAGTTCTTC CAWSAIGTGNEQFF
TRBJ1-3 - - TRBV9 TGTGCCAGCAGCGTCGAGGGCTCTGGAAACACCATATATTTT CASSVEGSGNTIYF
TRBJ2-5 - TRBD1 TRBV7-2 TGTGCCAGCAGCCAAGGCTATCTCCCGACAGGGGTTTCAGAGACCCAGTACTTC CASSQGYLPTGVSETQYF
TRBJ1-1 - - TRBV10-3 TGTGCCATCAGCTCAGGACAGCTGGTGGCTGAAGCTTTCTTT CAISSGQLVAEAFF
TRBJ1-2 few - TRBV28 TGTGCCAGCAGTTTACGGGGGGCGGAATACTATGGCTACACCTTC CASSLRGAEYYGYTF
TRBJ2-7 few - TRBV7-9 TGTGCCAGCAGCTTAGAGCCAGGGCTCTACGAGCAGTACTTC CASSLEPGLYEQYF
TRBJ2-3 - TRBD2 TRBV29-1 TGCAGCGTCCGTCGACTAGCGGGAGACCCAGATACGCAGTATTTT CSVRRLAGDPDTQYF
TRBJ1-3 - TRBD1 TRBV28 TGTGCCAGCAGCCGGACAGGAGGAAACACCATATATTTT CASSRTGGNTIYF
TRBJ2-2 - TRBD2 TRBV4-1 TGCGCCACCTCGACTAGCGGGGTCACCGGGGAGCTGTTTTTT CATSTSGVTGELFF
TRBJ2-2 - TRBD2 TRBV7-3 TGTGCCAGCAGAATAGCGGGAGAAGGGACCGGGGAGCTGTTTTTT CASRIAGEGTGELFF
TRBJ2-7 few - TRBV6-5 TGTGCCAGCAGTATAACTGCAGGGGCTTCCTACGAGCAGTACTTC CASSITAGASYEQYF
TRBJ2-6 few - TRBV6-5 TGTGCCAGCAGTTACGGCCCTGGGGCCAACGGCCTGACTTTC CASSYGPGANGLTF
TRBJ2-3 - - TRBV9 TGTGCCAGCAGCTACCGCCAGGGGACGCAGTATTTT CASSYRQGTQYF
TRBJ2-2 - TRBD2 TRBV7-9 TGTGCCAGCAGCTTTGGGCTAGCGGGAGAATGGGGAACCGGGGAGCTGTTTTTT CASSFGLAGEWGTGELFF
TRBJ1-1 - - TRBV10-3 TGTGCCATCAGTGAGTCTGGGGGGACTGAAGCTTTCTTT CAISESGGTEAFF
TRBJ2-1 - TRBD1 TRBV28 TGTGCCAGCAGTTCCAGGACAGGGCACAGCTCCTACAATGAGCAGTTCTTC CASSSRTGHSSYNEQFF
TRBJ1-3 few - TRBV6-5 TGTGCCAGCAGTCCTTGGGACATCTCTGGAAACACCATATATTTT CASSPWDISGNTIYF
TRBJ2-7 - - TRBV9 TGTGCCAGCAGCGTAAGTAGCGAGGTCTACGAGCAGTACTTC CASSVSSEVYEQYF
TRBJ1-1 - - TRBV4-2 TGTGCCAGCAGCCAGGCCGTGGGCGGGGGGGACACTGAAGCTTTCTTT CASSQAVGGGDTEAFF
TRBJ2-7 - - TRBV28 TGTGCCAGCAGTTTCAGGGATCGAAGAGAGCAGTACTTC CASSFRDRREQYF
TRBJ2-7 - TRBD2 TRBV6-1 TGTGCCAGCGGTGCTTACTTGTCGACTAGCGGTGCCTACGAGCAGTACTTC CASGAYLSTSGAYEQYF
TRBJ1-4 - TRBD1 TRBV6-1 TGTGCCAGCCGTGTCCGACAGGGTAATGAAAAACTGTTTTTT CASRVRQGNEKLFF
TRBJ2-2 few - TRBV6-1 TGTGCCAGCAGTGAAGGAGGGAGAGAAACCGGGGAGCTGTTTTTT CASSEGGRETGELFF
TRBJ1-5 - TRBD1 TRBV29-1 TGCAGCGTCCGATCAGGGGGCAGTGATCAGCCCCAGCATTTT CSVRSGGSDQPQHF
TRBJ2-7 - TRBD1 TRBV7-8 TGTGCCAGCAGCTTAAAGGGGGCGGTCTACGAGCAGTACTTC CASSLKGAVYEQYF
TRBJ2-2 - TRBD2 TRBV4-2 TGTGCCAGTAGCGGGAGGGCCGGGAACACCGGGGAGCTGTTTTTT CASSGRAGNTGELFF
TRBJ1-2 few - TRBV11-2 TGTGCCAGCAGCTCGGGGGGCGGGGACGGTGGCTACACCTTC CASSSGGGDGGYTF
TRBJ2-7 once - TRBV9 TGTGCCAGCAGCGTAGTTCAGGCCCCGGCGGGGGAGCAGTACTTC CASSVVQAPAGEQYF
TRBJ1-1 - TRBD1 TRBV13 TGTGCCAGCAGCTTAGGTGGACAGGGAGCTTTCTTT CASSLGGQGAFF
TRBJ1-2 - TRBD1 TRBV5-5 TGTGCCAGCAGCCGGTACGTTACAGGGGATGGTGGCTACACCTTC CASSRYVTGDGGYTF
TRBJ1-1 - - TRBV28 TGTGCCATCGACGGGGGACAAGCTTTCTTT CAIDGGQAFF
TRBJ1-3 once - TRBV10-3 TGTGCCATCAGAGACAGTGGTTTTTTGAGCTCTGGAAACACCATATATTTT CAIRDSGFLSSGNTIYF
TRBJ2-5 - TRBD2 TRBV15 TGTGCCACCAGCAGCGGGACTAGTGGATTAGAGACCCAGTACTTC CATSSGTSGLETQYF
TRBJ2-2 - - TRBV6-4 TGTGCCAGCAGTGGCGCCACAACAGGATTCGCCACCGGGGAGCTGTTTTTT CASSGATTGFATGELFF
TRBJ2-7 - TRBD2 TRBV27 TGTGCCAGCAGTTTCGCTAGCGGGAGGAGGGCCTACGAGCAGTACTTC CASSFASGRRAYEQYF
TRBJ2-1 - - TRBV6-4 TGTGCCAGCAGTGACTCAACAGGGCCCTACAATGAGCAGTTCTTC CASSDSTGPYNEQFF
TRBJ1-1 once TRBD1 TRBV11-1 TGTGCCAGCAACTTAAATGGTCGGACAGGACGTGAAGCTTTCTTT CASNLNGRTGREAFF
TRBJ1-6 - - TRBV9 TGTGCCAGCAGCTCGGGGGGGGTCTCCTATAATTCACCCCTCCACTTT CASSSGGVSYNSPLHF
TRBJ2-3 few TRBD1 TRBV19 TGTGCCAGTGCAACAGGGGGCGCGAACACAGATACGCAGTATTTT CASATGGANTDTQYF
TRBJ2-6 - TRBD2 TRBV19 TGTGCCAGTTATGGACTAGCGGGAGGGTTGGGTGGGGCCAACGTCCTGACTTTC CASYGLAGGLGGANVLTF
TRBJ2-1 - - TRBV7-3 TGTGCCAGCAGCGAAAGCCCACAGGGCTTGAATGAGCAGTTCTTC CASSESPQGLNEQFF
TRBJ1-1 - - TRBV12-5 TGTGCTAGTGGTTCACCCGTCGAGGGAGGAACTGAAGCTTTCTTT CASGSPVEGGTEAFF
TRBJ1-5 - - TRBV7-9 TGTGCCAGCAGCTATGACAGCAGCAATCAGCCCCAGCATTTT CASSYDSSNQPQHF
TRBJ2-3 - TRBD2 TRBV29-1 TGCAGCGTTGAAGATCTAGCGGGAAGCCGAACAGATACGCAGTATTTT CSVEDLAGSRTDTQYF
TRBJ1-5 - - TRBV28 TGTGCCAGCAGTTTATCAGCGGGCAATCAGCCCCAGCATTTT CASSLSAGNQPQHF
TRBJ2-1 - - TRBV7-3 TGTGCCAGCAACCCCGGCGGGCTGACCTACAATGAGCAGTTCTTC CASNPGGLTYNEQFF
TRBJ1-4 - TRBD1 TRBV5-8 TGTGCCAGCAGCTTGGGACAGGGAAACCTTAATGAAAAACTGTTTTTT CASSLGQGNLNEKLFF
TRBJ1-5 - - TRBV6-6 TGTGCCAGCAGCCGTACAGGCCCCAATCAGCCCCAGCATTTT CASSRTGPNQPQHF
TRBJ2-3 - TRBD2 TRBV5-1 TGCGCCAGCAGCTTGGCCCTAGCGGGGTATAGCACAGATACGCAGTATTTT CASSLALAGYSTDTQYF
TRBJ1-4 - TRBD1 TRBV4-1 TGCGCCAGCAGCCAAGATAAAGGGACAGGGAGTGAAAAACTGTTTTTT CASSQDKGTGSEKLFF
TRBJ1-3 - - TRBV6-5 TGTGCCAGCAGTTGCCCGGGATTCTCTTGCGTTGGCACCATATATTTT CASSCPGFSCVGTIYF
TRBJ1-2 - - TRBV7-2 TGTGCCAGCAGCGCGCAGGGTAATGGCTACACCTTC CASSAQGNGYTF
TRBJ1-5 - - TRBV10-3 TGTGCCATCAGTGAGCAGGGTCCGGAGGGGCCCCAGCATTTT CAISEQGPEGPQHF
TRBJ2-3 once - TRBV19 TGTGCCAGTAGGCACTCCCCAGGGGATCGAGATGGGCAGTATTTT CASRHSPGDRDGQYF
TRBJ2-6 - TRBD2 TRBV5-4 TGTGCCACCTCCCCCGGGGGGGCCGCTGGGGCCAACGTCCTGACTTTC CATSPGGAAGANVLTF
TRBJ2-1 - - TRBV5-1 TGCGCCAGCAGCTACCAGACTCGCCTCCCCTACAATGAGCAGTTCTTC CASSYQTRLPYNEQFF
TRBJ2-3 - - TRBV19 TGTGCCAGTAGTATTTATATTCTTTCGGGGAGCACAGATACGCAGTATTTT CASSIYILSGSTDTQYF